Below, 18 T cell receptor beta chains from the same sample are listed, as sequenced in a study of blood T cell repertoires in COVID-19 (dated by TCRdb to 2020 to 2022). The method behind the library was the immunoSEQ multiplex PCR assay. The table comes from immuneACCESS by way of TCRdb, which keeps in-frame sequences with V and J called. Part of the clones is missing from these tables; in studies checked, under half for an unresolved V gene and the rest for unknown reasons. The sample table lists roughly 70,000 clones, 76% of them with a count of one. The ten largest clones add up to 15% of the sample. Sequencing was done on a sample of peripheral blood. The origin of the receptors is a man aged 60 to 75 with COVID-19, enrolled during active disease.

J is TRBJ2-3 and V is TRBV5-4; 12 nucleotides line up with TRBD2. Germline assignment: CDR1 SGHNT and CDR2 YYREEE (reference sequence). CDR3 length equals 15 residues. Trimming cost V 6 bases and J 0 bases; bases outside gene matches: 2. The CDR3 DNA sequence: TGTGCCAGCACCCTAGCGGGGGGGAGCACAGATACGCAGTATTTT. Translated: CASTLAGGSTDTQYF. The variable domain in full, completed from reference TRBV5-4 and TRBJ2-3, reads ETGVTQSPTHLIKTRGQQVTLRCSSQSGHNTVSWYQQALGQGPQFIFQYYREEENGRGNFPPRFSGLQFPNYSSELNVNALELDDSALYLCASTLAGGSTDTQYFGPGTRLTVL.

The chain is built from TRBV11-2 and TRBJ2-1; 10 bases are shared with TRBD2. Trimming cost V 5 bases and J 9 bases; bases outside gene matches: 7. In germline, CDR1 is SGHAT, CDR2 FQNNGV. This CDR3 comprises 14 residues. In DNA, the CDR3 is TGTGCCAGCAGCACAAAGCGGGAGGGCACTGAGCAGTTCTTC. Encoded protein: CASSTKREGTEQFF.

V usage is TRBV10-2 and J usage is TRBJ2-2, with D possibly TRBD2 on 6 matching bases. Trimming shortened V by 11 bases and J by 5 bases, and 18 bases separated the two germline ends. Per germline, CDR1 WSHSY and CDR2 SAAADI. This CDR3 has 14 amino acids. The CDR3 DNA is TGCGCCCTCGCTCCCGGAGGGCGTACCGGGGAGCTGTTTTTT. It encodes CALAPGGRTGELFF.

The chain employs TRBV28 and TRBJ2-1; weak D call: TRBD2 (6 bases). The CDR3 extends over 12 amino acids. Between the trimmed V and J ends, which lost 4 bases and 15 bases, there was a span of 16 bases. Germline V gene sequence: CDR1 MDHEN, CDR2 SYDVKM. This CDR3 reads CASSSTSPAAFF. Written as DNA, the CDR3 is TGTGCCAGCAGTTCTACTAGCCCGGCGGCGTTCTTC.

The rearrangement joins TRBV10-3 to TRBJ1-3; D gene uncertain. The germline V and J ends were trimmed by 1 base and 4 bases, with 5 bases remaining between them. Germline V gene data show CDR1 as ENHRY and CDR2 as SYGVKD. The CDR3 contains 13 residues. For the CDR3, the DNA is TGTGCCATCAGTGAGTTTTCGGGAAACACCATATATTTT. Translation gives CAISEFSGNTIYF.

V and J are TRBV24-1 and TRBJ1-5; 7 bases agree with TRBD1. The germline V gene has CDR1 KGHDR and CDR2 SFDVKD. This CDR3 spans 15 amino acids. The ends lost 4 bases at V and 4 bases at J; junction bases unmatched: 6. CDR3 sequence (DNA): TGTGCCACCAGTGAAACAGGGGTAGGGAATCAGCCCCAGCATTTT. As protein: CATSETGVGNQPQHF.

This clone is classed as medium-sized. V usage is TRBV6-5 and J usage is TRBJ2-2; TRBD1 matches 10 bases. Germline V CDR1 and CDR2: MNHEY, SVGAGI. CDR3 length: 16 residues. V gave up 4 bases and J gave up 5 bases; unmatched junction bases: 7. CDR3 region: CASSSDRGRMTGELFF. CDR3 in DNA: TGTGCCAGCAGTTCAGACAGGGGGCGGATGACCGGGGAGCTGTTTTTT.

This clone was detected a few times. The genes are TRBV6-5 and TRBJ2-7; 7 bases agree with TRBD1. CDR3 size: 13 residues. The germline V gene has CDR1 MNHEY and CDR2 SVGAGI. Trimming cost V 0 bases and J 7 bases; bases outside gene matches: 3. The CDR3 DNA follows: TGTGCCAGCAGTTACTCGACAGGGCGGGAGCAGTACTTC. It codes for CASSYSTGREQYF.

CDR3 nucleotides: TGTGCCAGCTCCGAGGGGACTAGCGGGAGTGGGGATACGCAGTATTTT. Its protein is CASSEGTSGSGDTQYF. This chain joins TRBV21-1 and TRBJ2-3; TRBD2 reflects the table's D call only, with no check against the DNA. TRBV21-1 is a known pseudogene. The CDR3 runs to 16 residues.

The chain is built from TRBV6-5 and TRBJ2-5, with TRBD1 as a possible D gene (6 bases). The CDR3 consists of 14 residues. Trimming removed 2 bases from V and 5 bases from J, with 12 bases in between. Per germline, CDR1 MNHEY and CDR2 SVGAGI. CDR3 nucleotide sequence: TGTGCCAGCAGTTACGCAGGGGTTGAGGAGACCCAGTACTTC. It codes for CASSYAGVEETQYF.

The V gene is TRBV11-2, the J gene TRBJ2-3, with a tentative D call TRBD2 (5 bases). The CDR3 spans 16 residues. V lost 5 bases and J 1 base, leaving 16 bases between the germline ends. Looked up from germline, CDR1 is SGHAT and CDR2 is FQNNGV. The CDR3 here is CASSRGAPYGTDTQYF. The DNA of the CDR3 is TGTGCCAGCAGCCGGGGAGCACCATACGGCACAGATACGCAGTATTTT.

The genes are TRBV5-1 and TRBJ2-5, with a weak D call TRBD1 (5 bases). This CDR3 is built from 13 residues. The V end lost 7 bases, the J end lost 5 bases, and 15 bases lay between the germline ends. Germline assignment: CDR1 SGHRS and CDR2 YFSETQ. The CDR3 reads CASRVSPGETQYF. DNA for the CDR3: TGCGCCAGCCGTGTGTCCCCAGGGGAGACCCAGTACTTC.

DNA of the CDR3: TGTGCCAGCAGCTTCGGCCAGGGTCTAGGGGAGCAGTACTTC. This sequence encodes CASSFGQGLGEQYF. The V gene is TRBV11-3, the J gene TRBJ2-7; weak D call: TRBD1 (5 bases). Per the germline V gene, CDR1 is SGHNT and CDR2 is YENEEA. The CDR3 covers 14 residues. The V gene lost 3 bases and the J gene lost 7 bases, with 16 bases spanning the gap.

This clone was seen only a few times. CDR3 region: CSVNGENQPQHF. In DNA form, the CDR3 reads TGCAGCGTTAATGGGGAGAATCAGCCCCAGCATTTT. The gene calls are TRBV29-1 and TRBJ1-5; D unresolved. Germline V gene lookup returns CDR1 SQVTM and CDR2 ANQGSEA. The V gene lost 5 bases and the J gene lost 4 bases, with 9 bases spanning the gap. This CDR3 is 12 amino acids long.

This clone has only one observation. For the CDR3, the DNA is TGTGCCTGTACCGGGAGTCAAGAGACCCAGTACTTC. Translating gives CACTGSQETQYF. The chain links TRBV28 to TRBJ2-5; tentative D call: TRBD2 (6 bases). Germline lookup yields CDR1 MDHEN and CDR2 SYDVKM. The CDR3 totals 12 residues. V shed 11 bases and J shed 2 bases, with 12 bases lying between them.

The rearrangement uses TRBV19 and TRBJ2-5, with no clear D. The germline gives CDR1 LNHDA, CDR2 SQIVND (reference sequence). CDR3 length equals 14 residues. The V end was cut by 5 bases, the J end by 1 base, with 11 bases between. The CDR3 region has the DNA TGTGCCAGTAGTGAGGCCACCGGCCAAGAGACCCAGTACTTC. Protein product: CASSEATGQETQYF.

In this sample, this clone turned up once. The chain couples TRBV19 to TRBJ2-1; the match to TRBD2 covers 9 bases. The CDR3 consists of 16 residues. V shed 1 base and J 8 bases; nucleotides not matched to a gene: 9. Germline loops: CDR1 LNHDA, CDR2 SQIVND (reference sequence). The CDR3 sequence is CASSIVSGRYGDEQFF. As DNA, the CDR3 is TGTGCCAGTAGTATAGTTAGCGGGAGATATGGCGATGAGCAGTTCTTC.

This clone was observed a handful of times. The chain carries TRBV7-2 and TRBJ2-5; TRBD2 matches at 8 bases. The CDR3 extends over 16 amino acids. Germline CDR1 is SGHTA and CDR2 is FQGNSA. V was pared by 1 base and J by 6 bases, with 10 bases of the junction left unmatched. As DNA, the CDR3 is TGTGCCAGCAGCTTAGGTGGGACTAGGGGGAGGCAGACCCAGTACTTC. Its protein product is CASSLGGTRGRQTQYF.